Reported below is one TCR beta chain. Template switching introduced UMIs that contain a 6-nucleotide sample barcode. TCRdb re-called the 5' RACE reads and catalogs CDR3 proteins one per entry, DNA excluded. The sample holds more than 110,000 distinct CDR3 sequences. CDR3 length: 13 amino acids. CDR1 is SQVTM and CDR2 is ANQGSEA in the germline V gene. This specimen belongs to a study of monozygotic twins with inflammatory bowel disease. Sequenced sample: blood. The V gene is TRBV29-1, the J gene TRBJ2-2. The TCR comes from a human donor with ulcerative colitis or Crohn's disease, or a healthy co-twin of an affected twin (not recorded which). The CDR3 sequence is CSVSLKVSGELFF.